There are many counts of the clone carrying this TCR beta chain. No antigen is known for it. Described time point: newly diagnosed GD, antithyroid drugs for less than 3 months. The TCR library was made from RNA that had been extracted from PBMCs in TRIzol. Relying on iRepertoire HTBI primers and Arm-PCR of CDR3 regions, the team built TCR beta libraries. In TCRdb, the multiplex PCR reads were re-called with MiXCR into one record per CDR3 protein. Counted here are 450,000 to 600,000 distinct CDR3 sequences, roughly 14% occurring once; the ten biggest clones make up roughly a tenth. This sample was included in a study of regulatory T cells in long-lasting Graves disease. Study-wide background: Graves' patients with a new diagnosis had received antithyroid drugs under 3 months. General observations from the study: Lower TCR diversity characterized persistent Graves' patients relative to newly diagnosed patients.

Germline V lookup: CDR1 SGHTA, CDR2 FQGNSA. The ends were cut back, 5 bases at V and 3 bases at J, with 17 bases in the middle. This CDR3 is 15 amino acids long. The same specimen was also included in a second study, on T cells in Graves' hyperthyroidism and ophthalmopathy. According to that study: With a duration under 2 months, the hyperthyroidism was newly diagnosed in patients aged 18 to 65. Diagnostic decisions used clinical symptoms, serum thyroxine and TRAb, thyroid ultrasound and orbital computed tomography.

V is TRBV7-2 and J is TRBJ2-7; D possibly corresponds to TRBD1 (6 bases). The sequencing here drew on peripheral blood mononuclear cells (PBMCs), taken at new diagnosis, from a patient treated with antithyroid drugs. The clonotype comes from a young man with Graves disease. The CDR3 bases are TGTGCCAGCAGCCTCAGGGGCGGGCGAGTCTACGAGCAGTACTTC. Translated: CASSLRGGRVYEQYF. The variable domain in full, with the rest retrieved from reference TRBV7-2 and TRBJ2-7, is GAGVSQSPSNKVTEKGKDVELRCDPISGHTALYWYRQSLGQGLEFLIYFQGNSAPDKSGLPSDRFSAERTGGSVSTLTIQRTQQEDSAVYLCASSLRGGRVYEQYFGPGTRLTVT.